The source of this TCR beta chain is a study of blood T cell repertoires in COVID-19 (dated by TCRdb to about 2020). About the full investigation: Samples from collaborators originated in the United States, Italy and Spain and spanned both the acute and convalescent phases of COVID-19. Samples were obtained from the ongoing ImmuneRACE study (first 160 participants) and from about 1,300 subjects provided by 6 global collaborators. The dataset comprised deeply sampled blood TCRbeta repertoires from subjects exposed to, actively infected with, or recovered from COVID-19. Where available, HLA class I and class II types were obtained from metadata supplied by the sample provider rather than from assay-based typing. The repertoires were made available in a free public database intended to serve as a resource for research on the immune response to SARS-CoV-2. The material from the prospective study consisted of cDNA or gDNA derived from T cells, B-cell-depleted T cells, or PBMCs. Sample metadata almost always included a de-identified subject ID, COVID-19 status, age in years and sex.

Compared with germline, V lacks 6 bases and J lacks 2 bases; bases without a gene match: 7. CDR1 and CDR2 were assigned from the germline V gene (reference sequence) as WNHNN and SYGVQD. The CDR3 numbers 16 residues from cysteine through phenylalanine. Solely the CDR3 DNA is kept, with 48 bases framed from the first base. The immunoSEQ Assay, a bias-controlled multiplex PCR, was used to amplify TCRbeta CDR3 regions from genomic DNA. As for the original processing: Nucleated cell counts per sample were estimated from amplification of reference gene primers within the assay. Sequence reads were collapsed and filtered to measure the absolute abundance of every unique TCRbeta CDR3 rearrangement. For each sample, productive Simpson clonality was calculated as the square root of Simpson's diversity index across productive rearrangements. As stored in TCRdb, this immuneACCESS dataset retains in-frame rearrangements with V and J assigned. A fraction of the clones does not appear; measured against another copy, unresolved V genes explain less than half of the discrepancy, and the remainder lacks a known reason. V and J calls and clone size are those listed in that table; D and trimming were worked out from the DNA. In this sample the table shows around 460,000 clones, roughly 90% of which occur a single time. The top ten clonotypes cover less than 0.95% of the sample.

With respect to this clone: Which antigen it targets is not known. Per-base quality was not reported, and no clone a single base away is much larger than it.

One collaborating source in Seattle enrolled patients during active infection and followed them longitudinally through the course of disease. The collaborating institutions used their own protocols to collect whole blood in K2EDTA tubes. Collaborator samples were shipped for TCRbeta analysis as frozen whole blood, isolated PBMCs, or DNA extracted from either sample type. Overall study outcomes, separate from this receptor: The quantity of clinical and demographic metadata differed by source and by participant and was supplied without curation.

The sequence is built from TRBV10-1 and TRBJ2-1; a stretch of 10 junction bases matches TRBD2. Sequenced input: peripheral blood. The TCR was taken from a young man with COVID-19, enrolled during active disease. CDR3 sequence: CASSQRLAGAYNEQFF. The bases are TGCGCCAGCAGCCAACGCCTAGCGGGGGCCTACAATGAGCAGTTCTTC.